The source of this T cell receptor (beta chain) is a study of shared clonotypes between healthy human individuals. J lost 7 bases, V lost 3 bases, and 8 bases had no gene match. CDR1 and CDR2 from the germline V gene are WSHSY and SAAADI. This CDR3 is built from 15 residues. Clones were sequenced by immunoSEQ multiplex PCR, and TCRdb holds only the in-frame ones, with some missing. The sample holds more than 1,200,000 clones, less than 99% seen once. The chain links TRBV10-2 to TRBJ2-7, with 11 bases matching TRBD2. The source material was naive CD4+ T cells sorted from blood. Indicated subset: CD45RA+ positively selected. This sequence originates from a man aged 25-45 years in good health. The CDR3 bases are TGCGCCAGCAGTGACGCTACTAGCGGGAGTGGTGAGCAGTACTTC. It translates to CASSDATSGSGEQYF.